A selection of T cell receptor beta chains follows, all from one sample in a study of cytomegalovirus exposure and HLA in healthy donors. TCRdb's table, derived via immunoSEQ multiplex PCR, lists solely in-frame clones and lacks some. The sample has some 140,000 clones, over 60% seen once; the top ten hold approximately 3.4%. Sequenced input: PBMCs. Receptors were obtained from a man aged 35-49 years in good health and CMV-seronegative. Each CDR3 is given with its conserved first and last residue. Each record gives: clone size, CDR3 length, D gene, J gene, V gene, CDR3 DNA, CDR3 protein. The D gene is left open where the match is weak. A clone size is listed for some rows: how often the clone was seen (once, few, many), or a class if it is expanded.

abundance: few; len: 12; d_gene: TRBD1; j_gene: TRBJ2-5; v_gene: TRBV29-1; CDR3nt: TGCAGCGGACAGGGGGCTGGGGAGACCCAGTACTTC; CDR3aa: CSGQGAGETQYF
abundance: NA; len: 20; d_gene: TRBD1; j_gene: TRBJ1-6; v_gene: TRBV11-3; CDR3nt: TGTGCCAGCAGCTCCCTGCCCGGGACAGGGGCCTTACCCGCGAATTCACCCCTCCACTTT; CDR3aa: CASSSLPGTGALPANSPLHF
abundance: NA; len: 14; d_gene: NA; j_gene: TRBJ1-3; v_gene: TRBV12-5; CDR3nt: TGTGCTAGTGGTCGGACTCTCTCTGGAAACACCATATATTTT; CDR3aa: CASGRTLSGNTIYF
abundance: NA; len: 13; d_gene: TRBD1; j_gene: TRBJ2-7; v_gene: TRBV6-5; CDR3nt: TGTGCCAGCAGCTCGGGACAGACCTACGAGCAGTACTTC; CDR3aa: CASSSGQTYEQYF
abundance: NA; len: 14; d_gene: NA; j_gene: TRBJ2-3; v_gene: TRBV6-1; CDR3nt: TGTGCCAGCAGGGAGGGGGCAGTTACAGATACGCAGTATTTT; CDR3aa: CASREGAVTDTQYF
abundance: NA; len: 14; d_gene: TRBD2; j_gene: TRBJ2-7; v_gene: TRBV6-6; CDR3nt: TGTGCCAGCAGTTACCCAGGGAGGGATGGCGAGCAGTACTTC; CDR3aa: CASSYPGRDGEQYF
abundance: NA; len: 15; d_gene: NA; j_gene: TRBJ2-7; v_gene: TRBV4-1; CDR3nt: TGCGCCAGCAGCCAAGACCGCGGACAGAACTACGAGCAGTACTTC; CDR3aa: CASSQDRGQNYEQYF
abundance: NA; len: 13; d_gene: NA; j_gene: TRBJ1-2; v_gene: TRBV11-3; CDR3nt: TGTGCCAGCAGCCTCCCGGCAGGGGACGGCTACACCTTC; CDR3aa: CASSLPAGDGYTF
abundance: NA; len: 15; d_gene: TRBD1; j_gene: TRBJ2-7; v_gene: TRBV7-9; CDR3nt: TGTGCCAGCAGCCCAAGAAGACAGGGGTGGGACGAGCAGTACTTC; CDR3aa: CASSPRRQGWDEQYF
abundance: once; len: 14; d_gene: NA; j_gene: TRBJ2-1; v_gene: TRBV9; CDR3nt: TGTGCCAGCAGCGTAGTTGCGGCAAGCAATGAGCAGTTCTTC; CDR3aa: CASSVVAASNEQFF
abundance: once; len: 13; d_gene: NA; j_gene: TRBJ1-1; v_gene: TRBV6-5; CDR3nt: TGCGCCAGCAGTTACGATTCGGGCACTGAAGCTTTCTTT; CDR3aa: CASSYDSGTEAFF
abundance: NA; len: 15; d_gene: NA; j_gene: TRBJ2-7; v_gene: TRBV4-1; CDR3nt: TGCGCCAGCAGCCAAGATGGCGGGATGGCTCCCGAGCAGTACTTC; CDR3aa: CASSQDGGMAPEQYF
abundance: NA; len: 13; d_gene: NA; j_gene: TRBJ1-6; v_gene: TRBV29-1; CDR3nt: TGCAGCGTTGGGGAGGGCCCAGATTCACCCCTCCACTTT; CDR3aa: CSVGEGPDSPLHF
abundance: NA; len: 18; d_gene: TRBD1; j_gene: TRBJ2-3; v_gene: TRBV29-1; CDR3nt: TGCAGCGTTGAAGGGCTTTCGGACAGGGGGTCGGTGGGAGATACGCAGTATTTT; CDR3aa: CSVEGLSDRGSVGDTQYF
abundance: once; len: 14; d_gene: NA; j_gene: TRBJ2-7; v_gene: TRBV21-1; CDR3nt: TGTGCCAGCAGCACGGGGACAGGGGCCTACGAGCAGTACTTC; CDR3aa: CASSTGTGAYEQYF
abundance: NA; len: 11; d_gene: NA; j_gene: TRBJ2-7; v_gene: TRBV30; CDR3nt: TGTGCCTGGAGTGTACAGGGCGAGCAGTACTTC; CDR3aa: CAWSVQGEQYF
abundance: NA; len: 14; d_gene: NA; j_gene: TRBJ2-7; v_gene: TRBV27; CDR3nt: TGTGCCAGCAGTTTAGCGGCGGCAAGCTACGAGCAGTACTTC; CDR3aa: CASSLAAASYEQYF
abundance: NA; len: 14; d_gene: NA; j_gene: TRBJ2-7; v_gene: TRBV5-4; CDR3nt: TGTGCCAGCAGCTTGGGAGCAAAGCTATACGAGCAGTACTTC; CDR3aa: CASSLGAKLYEQYF
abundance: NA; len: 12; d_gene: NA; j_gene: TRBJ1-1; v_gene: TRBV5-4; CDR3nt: TGTGCCAGCAGCTTGGGTCCAACTGAAGCTTTCTTT; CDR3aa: CASSLGPTEAFF
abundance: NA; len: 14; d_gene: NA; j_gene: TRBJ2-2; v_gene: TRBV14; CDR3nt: TGTGCCAGCAGGTCCTTTGGAGGGGCCGGGGAGCTGTTTTTT; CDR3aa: CASRSFGGAGELFF
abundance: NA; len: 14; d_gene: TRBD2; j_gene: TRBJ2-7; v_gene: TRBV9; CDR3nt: TGTGCCAGCAGCGAAGGACTAGCAACCTACGAGCAGTACTTC; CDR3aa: CASSEGLATYEQYF
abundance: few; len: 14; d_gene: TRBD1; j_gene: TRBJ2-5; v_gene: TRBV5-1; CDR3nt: TGCGCCAGCAGCTTTGGACAGGGGGCAGAGACCCAGTACTTC; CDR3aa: CASSFGQGAETQYF
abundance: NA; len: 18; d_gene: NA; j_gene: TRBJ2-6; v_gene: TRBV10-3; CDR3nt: TGTGCCATCAGGCCAACTGGACGGCGAGGGTCCGGGGCCAACGTCCTGACTTTC; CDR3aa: CAIRPTGRRGSGANVLTF
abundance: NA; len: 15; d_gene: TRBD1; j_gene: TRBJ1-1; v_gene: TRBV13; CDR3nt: TGTGCCAGCAGCTCGACCGGGACAGCGAACACTGAAGCTTTCTTT; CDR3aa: CASSSTGTANTEAFF
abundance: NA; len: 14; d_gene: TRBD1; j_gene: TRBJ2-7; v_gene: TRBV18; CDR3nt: TGTGCCAGCTCTCAAGGACAGGTTACCAACGAGCAGTACTTC; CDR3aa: CASSQGQVTNEQYF
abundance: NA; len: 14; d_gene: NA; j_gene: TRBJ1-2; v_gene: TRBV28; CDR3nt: TGTGCCAGCAGTCCCTCTGGGCGGGGCTATGGCTACACCTTC; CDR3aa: CASSPSGRGYGYTF
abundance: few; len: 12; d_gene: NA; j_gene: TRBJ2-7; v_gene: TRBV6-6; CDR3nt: TGTGCCAGCAGTTACGTTAGGGGCGAGCAGTACTTC; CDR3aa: CASSYVRGEQYF
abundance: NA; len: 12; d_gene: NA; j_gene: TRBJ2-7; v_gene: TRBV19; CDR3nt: TGTGCCAGTAGTATAGGGGGCTTCGAGCAGTACTTC; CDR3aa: CASSIGGFEQYF
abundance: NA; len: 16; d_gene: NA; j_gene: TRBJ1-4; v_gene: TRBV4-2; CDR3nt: TGTGCCAGCAGCCAAGTCCTCTCGGGGGGCAGTGAAAAACTGTTTTTT; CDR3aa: CASSQVLSGGSEKLFF
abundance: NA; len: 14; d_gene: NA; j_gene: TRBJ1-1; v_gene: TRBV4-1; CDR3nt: TGCGCCAGCAGCTTCACGGGAAGTGGCTCTGAAGCTTTCTTT; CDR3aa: CASSFTGSGSEAFF
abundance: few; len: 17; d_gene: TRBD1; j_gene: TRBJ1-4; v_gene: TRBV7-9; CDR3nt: TGTGCCAGCAGCTTATTAGTACCGGGACAGGGGAATGAAAAACTGTTTTTT; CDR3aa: CASSLLVPGQGNEKLFF
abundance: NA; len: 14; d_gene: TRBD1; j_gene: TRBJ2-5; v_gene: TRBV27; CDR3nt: TGTGCCAGCAGTTTAGACCCGGGACAGCTTCGTCAGCACTTC; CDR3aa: CASSLDPGQLRQHF
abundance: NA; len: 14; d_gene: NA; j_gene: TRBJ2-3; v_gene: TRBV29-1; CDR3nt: TGCAGCGTTGAAGTTTCGGACGGGGTTGGTACGCAGTATTTT; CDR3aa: CSVEVSDGVGTQYF
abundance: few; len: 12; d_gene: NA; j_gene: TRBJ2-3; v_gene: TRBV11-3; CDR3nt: TGTGCCACCCGGGACAACACAGATACGCAGTATTTT; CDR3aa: CATRDNTDTQYF